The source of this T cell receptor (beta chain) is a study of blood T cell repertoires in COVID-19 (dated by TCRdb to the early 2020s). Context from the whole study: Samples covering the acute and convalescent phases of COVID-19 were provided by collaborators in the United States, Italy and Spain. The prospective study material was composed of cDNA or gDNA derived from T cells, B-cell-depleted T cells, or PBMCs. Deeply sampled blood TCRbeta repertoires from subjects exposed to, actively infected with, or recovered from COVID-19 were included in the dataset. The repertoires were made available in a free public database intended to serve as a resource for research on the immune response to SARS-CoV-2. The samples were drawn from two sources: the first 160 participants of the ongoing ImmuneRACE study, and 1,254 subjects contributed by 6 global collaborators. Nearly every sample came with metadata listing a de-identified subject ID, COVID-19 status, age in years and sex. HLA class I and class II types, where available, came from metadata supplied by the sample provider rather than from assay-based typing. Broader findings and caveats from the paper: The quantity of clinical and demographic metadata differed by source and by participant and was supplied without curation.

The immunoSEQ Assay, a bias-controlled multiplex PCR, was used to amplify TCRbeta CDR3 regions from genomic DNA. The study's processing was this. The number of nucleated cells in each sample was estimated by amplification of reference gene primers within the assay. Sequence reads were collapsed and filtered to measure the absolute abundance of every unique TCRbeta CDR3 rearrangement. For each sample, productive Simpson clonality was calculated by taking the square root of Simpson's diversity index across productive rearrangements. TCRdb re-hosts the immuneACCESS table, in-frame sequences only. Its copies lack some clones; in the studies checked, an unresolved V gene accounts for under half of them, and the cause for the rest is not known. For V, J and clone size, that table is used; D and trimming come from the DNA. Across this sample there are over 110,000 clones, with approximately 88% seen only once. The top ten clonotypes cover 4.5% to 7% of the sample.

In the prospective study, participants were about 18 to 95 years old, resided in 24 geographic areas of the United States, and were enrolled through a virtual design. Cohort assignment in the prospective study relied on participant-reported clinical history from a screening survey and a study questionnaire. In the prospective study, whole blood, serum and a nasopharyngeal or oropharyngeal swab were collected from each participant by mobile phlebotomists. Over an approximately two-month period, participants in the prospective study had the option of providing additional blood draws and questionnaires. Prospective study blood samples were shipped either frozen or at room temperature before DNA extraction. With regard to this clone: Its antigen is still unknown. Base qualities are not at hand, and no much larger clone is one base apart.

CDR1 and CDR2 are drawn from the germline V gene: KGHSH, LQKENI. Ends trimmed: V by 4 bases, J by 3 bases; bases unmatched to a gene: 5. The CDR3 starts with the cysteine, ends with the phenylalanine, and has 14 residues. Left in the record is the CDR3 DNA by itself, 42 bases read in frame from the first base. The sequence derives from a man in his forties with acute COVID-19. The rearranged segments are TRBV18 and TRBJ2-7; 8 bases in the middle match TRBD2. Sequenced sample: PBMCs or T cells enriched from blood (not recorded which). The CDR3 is CASSQLAEYYEQYF. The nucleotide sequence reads TGTGCCAGCTCACAACTAGCGGAATACTACGAGCAGTACTTC.